The sequence of this T cell receptor beta chain was determined in a study of blood T cell repertoires in COVID-19. Overall study: Samples taken during acute and convalescent COVID-19 were collected in the United States, Italy and Spain.

This clone was recorded a few times. The CDR3 spans 16 residues. Germline CDR1 is SGHTA and CDR2 is FQGNSA. The ends were cut back, 0 bases at V and 6 bases at J, with 17 bases in the middle. In the original workflow: Nucleated cell counts were estimated from reference gene primer amplification. Only in-frame clones appear in the TCRdb table, and some are missing; sequencing was by immunoSEQ multiplex PCR. That table is the source of V, J and clone size, and D and trimming were worked out from the DNA. The sample shows 250,000 or so clones, 86% of them seen only once. The chain carries TRBV7-2 and TRBJ1-2; D may be TRBD1 (6 bases). The sample taken for sequencing was PBMCs or T cells enriched from blood (not recorded which). This clonotype was sampled from a man in his forties or fifties who had recovered from COVID-19. The CDR3 region is CASSLAVRTEKNGYTF. The CDR3 DNA is TGTGCCAGCAGCTTAGCGGTCCGGACAGAGAAGAATGGCTACACCTTC.